A selection of T cell receptor beta chains follows, all from one sample in a study of OX40 agonist ivuxolimab in advanced cancers. Repertoires were generated with immunoSEQ multiplex PCR, while TCRdb's copy carries only in-frame clones and drops some. The sample yields 50,000 or so clones, roughly 81% seen once. Sequenced material: CD4+ or CD8+ T cells sorted from blood, taken in a trial of the OX40 agonist ivuxolimab. These receptors all come from an adult with an advanced solid tumor such as melanoma, head and neck, liver or kidney cancer. The CDR3 runs from the conserved cysteine through the conserved F or W. D genes are given only for firm matches. Only part of the rows carry a size: once, few, many, or a class if the clone is expanded.

TRBV4-1	TRBJ1-1	NA	15	NA	CASSLVGGEDTEAFF	TGCGCCAGCAGCCTCGTCGGGGGGGAGGACACTGAAGCTTTCTTT
TRBV6-6	TRBJ1-1	NA	11	NA	CASRRSAEAFF	TGTGCCAGCAGGCGGAGCGCTGAAGCTTTCTTT
TRBV2	TRBJ2-3	TRBD2	15	few	CASKGGTTSTDTQYF	TGTGCCAGCAAAGGCGGGACTACTAGCACAGATACGCAGTATTTT
TRBV6-6	TRBJ2-3	TRBD1	14	NA	CASKDRHGTDTQYF	TGTGCCAGCAAGGACAGGCATGGCACAGATACGCAGTATTTT
TRBV6-4	TRBJ2-1	NA	17	NA	CASSDSIANWVLNEQFF	TGTGCCAGCAGTGACTCGATAGCGAATTGGGTGTTAAATGAGCAGTTCTTC
TRBV7-9	TRBJ2-7	NA	12	NA	CASSPYGYEQYF	TGTGCCAGCAGCCCCTACGGCTACGAGCAGTACTTC
TRBV4-1	TRBJ2-5	TRBD1	19	few	CASSHSPQSRTGIGVTQYF	TGCGCCAGCAGCCACAGTCCCCAATCTCGGACAGGGATTGGGGTGACCCAGTACTTC
TRBV28	TRBJ1-2	NA	14	NA	CASSFPLGNYGYTF	TGTGCCAGCAGTTTCCCGCTAGGGAACTATGGCTACACCTTC
TRBV7-8	TRBJ1-1	NA	13	once	CASSLDPGAEAFF	TGTGCCAGCAGCTTAGATCCGGGGGCTGAAGCTTTCTTT
TRBV5-1	TRBJ1-2	TRBD1	14	NA	CASSLDRVSNGYTF	TGCGCCAGCAGCTTAGACAGGGTTTCGAATGGCTACACCTTC
TRBV2	TRBJ2-1	NA	15	NA	CASSEGRDFDNEQFF	TGTGCCAGCAGTGAAGGGAGAGACTTCGACAATGAGCAGTTCTTC
TRBV2	TRBJ2-7	TRBD2	13	NA	CASRPGLAGEQYF	TGTGCCAGCAGACCGGGACTAGCGGGTGAGCAGTACTTC
TRBV7-2	TRBJ2-1	NA	12	NA	CASSSVGLEQFF	TGTGCCAGCAGCTCCGTCGGACTTGAGCAGTTCTTC
TRBV5-6	TRBJ2-7	NA	15	NA	CASRPLRGRTYEQYF	TGTGCCAGCAGGCCGTTGAGGGGTCGGACCTACGAGCAGTACTTC
TRBV5-1	TRBJ2-1	TRBD2	20	NA	CASSPERTSGRSRSYNEQFF	TGCGCCAGCAGCCCAGAGCGGACTAGCGGGAGATCTAGGTCCTACAATGAGCAGTTCTTC